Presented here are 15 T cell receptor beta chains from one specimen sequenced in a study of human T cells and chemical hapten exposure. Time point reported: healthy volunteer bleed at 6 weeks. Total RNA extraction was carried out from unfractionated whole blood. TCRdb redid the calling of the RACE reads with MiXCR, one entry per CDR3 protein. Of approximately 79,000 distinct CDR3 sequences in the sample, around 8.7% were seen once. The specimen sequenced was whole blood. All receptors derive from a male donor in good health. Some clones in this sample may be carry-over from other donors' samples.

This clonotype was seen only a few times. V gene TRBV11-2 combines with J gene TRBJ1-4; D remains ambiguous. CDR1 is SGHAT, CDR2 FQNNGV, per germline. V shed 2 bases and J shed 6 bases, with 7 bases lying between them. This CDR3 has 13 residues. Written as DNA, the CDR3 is TGTGCCAGCAGCTTATTGCCGGATGAAAAACTGTTTTTT. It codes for CASSLLPDEKLFF.

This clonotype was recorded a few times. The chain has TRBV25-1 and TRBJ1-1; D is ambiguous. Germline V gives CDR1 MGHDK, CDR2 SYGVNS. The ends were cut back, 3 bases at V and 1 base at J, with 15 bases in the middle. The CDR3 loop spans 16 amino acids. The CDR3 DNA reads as TGTGCCAGCAGTGATCAAAGGTTGCTTGGGAACACTGAAGCTTTCTTT. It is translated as CASSDQRLLGNTEAFF.

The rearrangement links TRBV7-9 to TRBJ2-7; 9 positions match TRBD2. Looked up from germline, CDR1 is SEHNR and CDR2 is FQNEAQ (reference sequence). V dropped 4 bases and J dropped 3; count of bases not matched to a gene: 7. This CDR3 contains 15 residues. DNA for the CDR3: TGTGCCAGCAGCTCGCTAGCGGGGTACAACTACGAGCAGTACTTC. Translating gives CASSSLAGYNYEQYF.

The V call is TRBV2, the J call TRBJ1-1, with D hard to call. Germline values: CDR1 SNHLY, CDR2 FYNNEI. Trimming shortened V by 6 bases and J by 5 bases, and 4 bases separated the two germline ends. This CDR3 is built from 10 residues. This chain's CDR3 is CASSWTEAFF. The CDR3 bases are TGTGCCAGCAGCTGGACTGAAGCTTTCTTT.

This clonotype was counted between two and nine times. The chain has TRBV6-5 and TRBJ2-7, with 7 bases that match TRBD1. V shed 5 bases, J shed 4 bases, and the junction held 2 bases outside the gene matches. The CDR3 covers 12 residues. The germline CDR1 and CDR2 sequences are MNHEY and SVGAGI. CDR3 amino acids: CASSVRGYEQYF. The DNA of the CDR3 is TGTGCCAGCAGTGTCAGGGGGTACGAGCAGTACTTC.

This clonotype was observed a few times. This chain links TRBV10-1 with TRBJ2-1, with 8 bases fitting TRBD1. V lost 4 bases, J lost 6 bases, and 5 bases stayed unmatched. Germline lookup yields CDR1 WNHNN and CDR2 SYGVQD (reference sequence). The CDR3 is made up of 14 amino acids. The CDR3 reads CASSGGQGGNEQFF. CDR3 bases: TGCGCCAGCAGTGGAGGACAGGGAGGCAATGAGCAGTTCTTC.

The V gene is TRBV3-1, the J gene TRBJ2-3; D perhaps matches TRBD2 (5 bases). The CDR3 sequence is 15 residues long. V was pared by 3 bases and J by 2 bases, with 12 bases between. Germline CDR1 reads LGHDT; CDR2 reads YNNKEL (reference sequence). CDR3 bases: TGTGCCAGCAGCCAGACACTAGGAGTCACAGATACGCAGTATTTT. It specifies CASSQTLGVTDTQYF.

CDR3 sequence (DNA): TGCGCCAGCAGCTTGGTGGGACTAGCGGGAGTGGCGTCCTACAATGAGCAGTTCTTC. It codes for CASSLVGLAGVASYNEQFF. The rearrangement joins TRBV5-1 to TRBJ2-1, with 14 nucleotides matching TRBD2. The V and J ends lost 0 bases and 1 base, in that order; junction bases with no gene match: 6. The germline V gene encodes CDR1 SGHRS and CDR2 YFSETQ. The CDR3 is 19 residues long.

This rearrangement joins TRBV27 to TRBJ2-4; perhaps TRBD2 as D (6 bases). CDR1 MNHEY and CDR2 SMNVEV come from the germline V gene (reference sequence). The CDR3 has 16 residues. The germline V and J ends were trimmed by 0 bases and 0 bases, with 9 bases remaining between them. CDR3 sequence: CASSLSGGIAKNIQYF. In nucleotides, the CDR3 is TGTGCCAGCAGTTTATCGGGAGGAATAGCCAAAAACATTCAGTACTTC.

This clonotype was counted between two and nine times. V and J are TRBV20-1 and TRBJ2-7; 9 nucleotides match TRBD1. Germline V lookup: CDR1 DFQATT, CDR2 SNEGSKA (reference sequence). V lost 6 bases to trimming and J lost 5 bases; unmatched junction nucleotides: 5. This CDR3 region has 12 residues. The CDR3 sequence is CSASGQGNEQYF. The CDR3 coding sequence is TGCAGTGCCAGCGGACAGGGGAACGAGCAGTACTTC.

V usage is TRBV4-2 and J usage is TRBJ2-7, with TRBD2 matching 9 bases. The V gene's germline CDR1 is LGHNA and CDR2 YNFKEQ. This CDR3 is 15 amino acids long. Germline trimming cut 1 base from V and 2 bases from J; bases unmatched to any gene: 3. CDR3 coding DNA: TGTGCCAGCAGCCAAGTAGCGGGAGTAGCCTACGAGCAGTACTTC. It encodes CASSQVAGVAYEQYF.

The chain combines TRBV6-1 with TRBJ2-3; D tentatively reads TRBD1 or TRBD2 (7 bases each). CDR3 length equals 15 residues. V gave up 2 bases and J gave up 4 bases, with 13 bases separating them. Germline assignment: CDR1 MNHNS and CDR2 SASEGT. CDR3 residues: CASSENRGGSDTQYF. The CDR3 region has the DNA TGTGCCAGCAGTGAAAACAGGGGAGGGTCAGATACGCAGTATTTT.

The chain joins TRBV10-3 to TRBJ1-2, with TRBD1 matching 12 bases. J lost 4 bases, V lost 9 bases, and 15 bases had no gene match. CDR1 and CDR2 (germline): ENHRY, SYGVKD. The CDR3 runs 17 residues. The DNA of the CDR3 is TGTGCCATGGGATCTCCAGCCGGGACAGGGGGCATCTATGGCTACACCTTC. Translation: CAMGSPAGTGGIYGYTF.

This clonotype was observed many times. The CDR3 coding sequence is TGCAGCGTTGAAGAGGGGAACACTGAAGCTTTCTTT. Translated: CSVEEGNTEAFF. The chain carries TRBV29-1 and TRBJ1-1; D uncertain. The V and J ends lost 0 bases and 1 base respectively, with 3 bases between them. Germline V gives CDR1 SQVTM, CDR2 ANQGSEA. CDR3 length: 12 residues.

This CDR3 is CASSLKGWGFQETQYF. For the CDR3, the DNA is TGTGCCAGCAGCTTAAAGGGTTGGGGGTTCCAAGAGACCCAGTACTTC. The chain links TRBV7-3 to TRBJ2-5, with D tentatively TRBD1 or TRBD2 (5 bases each). Germline V gene lookup returns CDR1 SGHTA and CDR2 FQGTGA. The CDR3 extends over 16 amino acids. The V gene lost 1 base and the J gene lost 1 base, with 13 bases spanning the gap.